The rows below give T cell receptor beta chains drawn from one sample of a study of blood T cell repertoires in COVID-19. Repertoires were generated with immunoSEQ multiplex PCR, while TCRdb's copy carries only in-frame clones and drops some. The table shows under 150,000 clones, with around 79% occurring only once. The sequenced material came from peripheral blood. These receptors were obtained from a man in his 60s with acute or convalescent COVID-19. Both conserved end residues are part of each CDR3. The D gene is left open where the match is weak. Some rows have no size entry. The others give once, few or many, or a class for an expanded clone.

d_call	clone_size	v_call	j_call	cdr3_aa	cdr3_nt
-	-	TRBV30	TRBJ2-3	CAWSSWQGTDTQYF	TGTGCCTGGAGTTCCTGGCAGGGCACAGATACGCAGTATTTT
TRBD1	-	TRBV14	TRBJ1-4	CASSGQGELFF	TGTGCCAGCAGCGGACAGGGAGAACTGTTTTTT
-	-	TRBV19	TRBJ1-1	CASSIHQAAFF	TGTGCCAGTAGTATTCACCAGGCGGCTTTCTTT
-	many	TRBV19	TRBJ1-1	CASRPAAKNTEAFF	TGTGCCAGTAGGCCGGCAGCGAAAAACACTGAAGCTTTCTTT
-	few	TRBV6-2/TRBV6-3	TRBJ2-7	CASSPWRDEQYF	TGTGCCAGCAGTCCCTGGAGGGACGAGCAGTACTTC
-	-	TRBV5-6	TRBJ2-5	CASSFAETQYF	TGTGCCAGCAGCTTTGCGGAGACCCAGTACTTC
TRBD2	-	TRBV5-1	TRBJ2-5	CASSFGGGTETQYF	TGCGCCAGCAGCTTTGGGGGGGGAACAGAGACCCAGTACTTC
-	-	TRBV11-2	TRBJ2-7	CASSVTGYEQYF	TGTGCCAGCAGCGTAACAGGGTACGAGCAGTACTTC
-	-	TRBV12-1	TRBJ2-5	CASSFAGTSGRRETQYF	TGTGCCAGCAGCTTTGCGGGGACTAGCGGGAGGAGGGAGACCCAGTACTTC
-	-	TRBV4-2	TRBJ1-2	CASSQDADGYTF	TGTGCCAGCAGCCAAGATGCGGATGGCTACACCTTC
-	once	TRBV7-2	TRBJ1-4	CASSQQGSIGEKLFF	TGTGCCAGCAGCCAGCAGGGTTCCATTGGTGAAAAACTGTTTTTT
-	once	TRBV27	TRBJ1-2	CASSDSYYGYTF	TGTGCCAGCAGCGACAGCTACTATGGCTACACCTTC
TRBD1	-	TRBV14	TRBJ1-1	CASSTGGVYQAFF	TGTGCCAGCAGCACAGGGGGAGTTTATCAAGCTTTCTTT
TRBD1	-	TRBV7-2	TRBJ1-5	CASSLWTGDQPQHF	TGTGCCAGCAGCTTATGGACAGGGGATCAGCCCCAGCATTTT
TRBD1	few	TRBV9	TRBJ1-2	CASSVGSWDRGHDYGYTF	TGTGCCAGCAGCGTAGGTTCTTGGGACAGGGGGCATGACTATGGCTACACCTTC
-	-	TRBV24-1	TRBJ1-4	CATSETGGGEKLFF	TGTGCCACCAGTGAAACAGGCGGTGGAGAAAAACTGTTTTTT
TRBD2	-	TRBV27	TRBJ2-1	CASSIDGGSMNEQFF	TGTGCCAGCAGTATAGATGGCGGGAGTATGAATGAGCAGTTCTTC
-	-	TRBV2	TRBJ1-1	CATGQLNTEAFF	TGTGCCACAGGACAGTTGAACACTGAAGCTTTCTTT
TRBD2	-	TRBV7-2	TRBJ2-1	CASRAATSALVDEQFF	TGTGCCAGCAGGGCAGCGACTAGCGCCCTAGTGGATGAGCAGTTCTTC
TRBD1	-	TRBV18	TRBJ1-4	CASSPTGQGSEKLFF	TGTGCCAGCTCACCGACGGGACAGGGAAGTGAAAAACTGTTTTTT
-	-	TRBV18	TRBJ1-4	CASSLTTGTGEKLFF	TGTGCCAGCTCACTTACAACAGGGACGGGTGAAAAACTGTTTTTT
TRBD1	-	TRBV7-2	TRBJ2-1	CASSGTGAYNEQFF	TGTGCCAGCAGCGGTACAGGGGCCTACAATGAGCAGTTCTTC
TRBD1	few	TRBV28	TRBJ2-7	CASWSLGQGFYEQYF	TGTGCCAGCTGGTCTCTGGGACAGGGTTTCTACGAGCAGTACTTC
TRBD2	-	TRBV7-3	TRBJ2-7	CASSLLTGGEQYF	TGTGCCAGCAGCTTACTCACGGGGGGCGAGCAGTACTTC
-	few	TRBV19	TRBJ1-3	CASSIGTTTSGNTIYF	TGTGCCAGTAGTATAGGCACAACCACCTCTGGAAACACCATATATTTT
-	-	TRBV5-1	TRBJ1-3	CASSWTAGSGNTIYF	TGCGCCAGCAGCTGGACGGCGGGCTCTGGAAACACCATATATTTT
TRBD2	-	TRBV6-5	TRBJ2-3	CASSYSGRDTDTQYF	TGTGCCAGCAGCTATAGCGGGCGTGACACAGATACGCAGTATTTT
TRBD1	-	TRBV6-2/TRBV6-3	TRBJ1-3	CASSSGQVGNTIYF	TGTGCCAGCAGTTCCGGACAGGTTGGAAACACCATATATTTT
-	few	TRBV9	TRBJ2-7	CASTLGEESYEQYF	TGTGCCAGCACCCTGGGGGAGGAATCATACGAGCAGTACTTC
-	-	TRBV7-9	TRBJ1-3	CASSLAGSSGNTIYF	TGTGCCAGCAGCTTAGCTGGCAGCTCTGGAAACACCATATATTTT
TRBD1	-	TRBV19	TRBJ1-5	CASSIEDRRNQPQHF	TGTGCCAGTAGTATAGAGGACAGGAGGAATCAGCCCCAGCATTTT
-	-	TRBV3-1/TRBV3-2	TRBJ2-1	CARKGLATYDSYNEQFF	TGTGCCAGAAAGGGCCTAGCGACCTATGACTCCTACAATGAGCAGTTCTTC
TRBD2	-	TRBV7-3	TRBJ2-7	CASSPQSGSNEQYF	TGTGCCAGCAGCCCGCAGAGCGGGAGTAACGAGCAGTACTTC
TRBD2	-	TRBV24-1	TRBJ2-1	CATSLWTSGRNEQFF	TGTGCCACCAGTCTATGGACTAGCGGGCGCAATGAGCAGTTCTTC
TRBD1	-	TRBV4-3	TRBJ1-1	CASSQDGTGVNTEAFF	TGCGCCAGCAGCCAAGACGGGACAGGGGTGAACACTGAAGCTTTCTTT
TRBD1	-	TRBV28	TRBJ1-4	CAIQQGGSEKLFF	TGTGCCATCCAACAGGGGGGGAGTGAAAAACTGTTTTTT
-	-	TRBV7-9	TRBJ1-3	CASSPSGGAGNTIYF	TGTGCCAGCAGCCCCTCGGGGGGCGCTGGAAACACCATATATTTT
TRBD1	-	TRBV5-1	TRBJ1-2	CASSTQGADGYTF	TGCGCCAGCAGCACTCAGGGGGCGGATGGCTACACCTTC
-	-	TRBV28	TRBJ2-3	CASSFRGHGTDTQYF	TGTGCCAGCAGTTTCCGCGGTCATGGTACAGATACGCAGTATTTT
-	-	TRBV6-2/TRBV6-3	TRBJ1-2	CASSYMGRDYGYTF	TGTGCCAGCAGTTATATGGGGCGCGACTATGGCTACACCTTC
-	-	TRBV5-1	TRBJ1-3	CASSLAVGSSGNTIYF	TGCGCCAGCAGCTTGGCTGTGGGGAGCTCTGGAAACACCATATATTTT
TRBD1	-	TRBV5-1	TRBJ2-7	CASSSGTGSYEQYF	TGCGCCAGCAGCTCCGGGACAGGGTCCTACGAGCAGTACTTC
TRBD2	-	TRBV5-1	TRBJ2-5	CASSFGAGGLQETQYF	TGCGCCAGCAGCTTTGGGGCGGGAGGGCTACAAGAGACCCAGTACTTC
TRBD2	-	TRBV5-1	TRBJ2-1	CASSLSGLADYNEQFF	TGCGCCAGCAGCCTTTCTGGACTAGCGGACTACAATGAGCAGTTCTTC
TRBD1	-	TRBV6-6	TRBJ1-2	CASNSLSGTGNYGYTF	TGTGCCAGCAACTCCCTGTCCGGGACAGGGAACTATGGCTACACCTTC
TRBD1	-	TRBV28	TRBJ1-5	CASRDRVAQHF	TGTGCCAGCAGGGACAGGGTAGCCCAGCATTTT
-	-	TRBV29-1	TRBJ1-1	CSVALQGTEAFF	TGCAGCGTTGCCCTACAGGGCACTGAAGCTTTCTTT
TRBD2	few	TRBV3-1/TRBV3-2	TRBJ2-1	CASSQAGGIDEQFF	TGTGCCAGCAGCCAAGCGGGAGGTATTGATGAGCAGTTCTTC
TRBD1	-	TRBV7-9	TRBJ1-2	CASSTQGDYGYTF	TGTGCCAGCAGCACTCAGGGGGACTATGGCTACACCTTC
-	-	TRBV28	TRBJ1-6	CASSLSGGLLSPLHF	TGTGCCAGCAGCCTATCTGGGGGACTGTTGTCACCCCTCCACTTT
TRBD1	-	TRBV18	TRBJ2-5	CASSPPGQPAETQYF	TGTGCCAGCTCACCCCCGGGACAGCCCGCAGAGACCCAGTACTTC
-	many	TRBV18	TRBJ1-1	CASSPLTGGRDTEAFF	TGTGCCAGCTCACCGCTGACGGGAGGGCGGGACACTGAAGCTTTCTTT
-	-	TRBV7-9	TRBJ2-2	CASSAPGVGTGELFF	TGTGCCAGCAGCGCCCCAGGGGTTGGGACCGGGGAGCTGTTTTTT